Listed below are T cell receptor beta chains from one sample, sequenced in a study of blood T cell repertoires in COVID-19. Repertoires were generated with immunoSEQ multiplex PCR, while TCRdb's copy carries only in-frame clones and drops some. The data show about 140,000 clones, around 90% seen once. Sequenced: peripheral blood. These receptors were collected from a man in his 70s with acute or convalescent COVID-19. Each CDR3 is given with its conserved first and last residue. The order of the fields is V gene, CDR3 length, J gene, CDR3 protein.

V gene: TRBV11-2
CDR3 length: 14
J gene: TRBJ2-5
CDR3 protein: CASSFNRDLETQYF

V gene: TRBV19
CDR3 length: 15
J gene: TRBJ2-2
CDR3 protein: CASRPGQRRIGELFF

V gene: TRBV7-9
CDR3 length: 18
J gene: TRBJ1-2
CDR3 protein: CASSLGTGFIGQNYGYTF

V gene: TRBV7-9
CDR3 length: 12
J gene: TRBJ1-1
CDR3 protein: CASSSTAYVRFF

V gene: TRBV18
CDR3 length: 16
J gene: TRBJ2-7
CDR3 protein: CASSPPSGGVSYEQYF

V gene: TRBV6-7
CDR3 length: 13
J gene: TRBJ1-3
CDR3 protein: CASSSGSGNTIYF

V gene: TRBV5-5
CDR3 length: 14
J gene: TRBJ2-7
CDR3 protein: CASSPNTPPQGKHF

V gene: TRBV27
CDR3 length: 16
J gene: TRBJ1-1
CDR3 protein: CASSFIRDRGIAEAFF

V gene: TRBV7-3
CDR3 length: 20
J gene: TRBJ2-2
CDR3 protein: CASSWDPGTGGSKFTGELFF

V gene: TRBV18
CDR3 length: 16
J gene: TRBJ1-3
CDR3 protein: CASSPANPSSGNTIYF

V gene: TRBV19
CDR3 length: 12
J gene: TRBJ1-2
CDR3 protein: CASSPGSEGYTF

V gene: TRBV5-1
CDR3 length: 15
J gene: TRBJ1-1
CDR3 protein: CASSLGGRGNTEAFF

V gene: TRBV5-1
CDR3 length: 14
J gene: TRBJ2-3
CDR3 protein: CASSRQAVTDTQYF

V gene: TRBV6-5
CDR3 length: 14
J gene: TRBJ1-4
CDR3 protein: CASRRDRRNEKLFF

V gene: TRBV9
CDR3 length: 15
J gene: TRBJ1-1
CDR3 protein: CASSAPAPSGTEAFF

V gene: TRBV19
CDR3 length: 16
J gene: TRBJ2-1
CDR3 protein: CASRAGGDESYNEQFF

V gene: TRBV7-3
CDR3 length: 15
J gene: TRBJ2-1
CDR3 protein: CASSPGTGTYNEQFF